This T cell receptor (beta chain) was sequenced for a study of regulatory T cells in long-lasting Graves disease. Overall study context: Graves' cases, newly diagnosed, had used antithyroid drugs under 3 months.

There are many counts of this clonotype. Antigen: not known. To make TCR beta libraries, researchers used iRepertoire HTBI primers and Arm-PCR of CDR3 regions. A single record per CDR3 protein comes from TCRdb applying MiXCR to the multiplex PCR reads. The sample includes 240,000 or so distinct CDR3 sequences, about 19% of them seen just once. Time point meaning: newly diagnosed GD, antithyroid drugs for less than 3 months. Preparation of the TCR library used RNA extracted from PBMCs. Findings of the study overall: Sharing of public clonotypes was greater in persistent patients (around 2,500) than in new patients (roughly 970).

This sequence originates from a female donor with Graves disease. The specimen comprised peripheral blood mononuclear cells (PBMCs), sampled at new diagnosis, from a patient treated with antithyroid drugs.

CDR3 DNA: TGCGCCAGCAGCCTAAGTACAGGGATCAATCAGCCCCAGCATTTT. Amino acids: CASSLSTGINQPQHF. The rearrangement uses TRBV4-1 and TRBJ1-5, with D tentatively TRBD1 (6 bases). Trimming left V 4 bases short and J 3 bases short, with 13 bases between. Germline-derived CDR1 and CDR2 are MGHRA and YSYEKL. The CDR3 sequence is 15 residues long.